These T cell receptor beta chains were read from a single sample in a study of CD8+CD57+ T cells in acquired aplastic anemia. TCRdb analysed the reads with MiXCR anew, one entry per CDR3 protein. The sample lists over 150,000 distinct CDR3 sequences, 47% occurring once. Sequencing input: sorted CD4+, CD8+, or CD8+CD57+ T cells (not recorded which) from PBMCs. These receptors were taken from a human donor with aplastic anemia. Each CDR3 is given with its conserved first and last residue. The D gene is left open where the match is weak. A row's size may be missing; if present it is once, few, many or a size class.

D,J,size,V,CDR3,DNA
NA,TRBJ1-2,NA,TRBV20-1,CSARDGAGTGYTF,TGCAGTGCTAGAGATGGGGCAGGGACTGGCTACACCTTC
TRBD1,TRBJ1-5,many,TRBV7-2,CASSLTGVQPQHF,TGTGCCAGCAGCCTGACAGGGGTTCAGCCCCAGCATTTT
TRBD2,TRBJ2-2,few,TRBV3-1,CASSPQRGSTGELFF,TGTGCCAGCAGCCCGCAGCGGGGGTCAACCGGGGAGCTGTTTTTT
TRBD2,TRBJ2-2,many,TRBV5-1,CASSLSLAGDGELFF,TGCGCCAGCAGCTTGTCGCTAGCGGGAGACGGGGAGCTGTTTTTT
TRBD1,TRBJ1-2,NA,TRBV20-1,CSARDREPYGYTF,TGCAGTGCTAGGGACAGGGAGCCCTATGGCTACACCTTC
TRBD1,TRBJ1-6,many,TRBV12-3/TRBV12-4,CASTLRGQGANSPLHF,TGTGCCAGCACACTCAGGGGACAGGGGGCTAATTCACCCCTCCACTTT
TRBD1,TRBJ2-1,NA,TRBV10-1,CASSARRQGTLDGQFF,TGCGCCAGCAGTGCCCGGCGACAGGGGACTCTCGATGGGCAGTTCTTC
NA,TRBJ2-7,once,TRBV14,CASSEGQPMPYEQYF,TGTGCCAGCAGCGAAGGGCAGCCAATGCCCTACGAGCAGTACTTC
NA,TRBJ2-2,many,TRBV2,CASTRENTGELFF,TGTGCCAGCACGCGGGAGAACACCGGGGAGCTGTTTTTT
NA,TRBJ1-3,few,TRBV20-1,CSASSGGAGNTIYF,TGCAGTGCCTCGTCAGGAGGGGCTGGAAACACCATATATTTT
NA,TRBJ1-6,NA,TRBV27,CASSSGVGQTYNSPLHF,TGTGCCAGCAGTTCGGGGGTAGGACAGACCTATAATTCACCCCTCCACTTT
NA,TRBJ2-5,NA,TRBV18,CASPPRTAQQETQYF,TGTGCCAGCCCCCCTAGGACAGCGCAACAAGAGACCCAGTACTTC
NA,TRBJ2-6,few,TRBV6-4,CASSPGHHSGANVLTF,TGTGCCAGCAGTCCAGGCCACCACTCTGGGGCCAACGTCCTGACTTTC
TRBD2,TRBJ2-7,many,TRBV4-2,CASSQDLTSGRDEQYF,TGTGCCAGCAGCCAAGATCTCACTAGCGGGAGAGACGAGCAGTACTTC
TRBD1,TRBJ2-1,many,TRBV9,CASSVALTGAEAQFF,TGTGCCAGCAGCGTAGCCCTGACAGGGGCCGAAGCGCAGTTCTTC
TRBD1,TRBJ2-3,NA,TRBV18,CASSPPAGGLTDTQYF,TGTGCCAGCTCACCTCCGGCAGGGGGCCTCACAGATACGCAGTATTTT
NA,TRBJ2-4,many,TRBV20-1,CSARDPLAKNIQYF,TGCAGTGCTAGAGATCCCCTAGCCAAAAACATTCAGTACTTC
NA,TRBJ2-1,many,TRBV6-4,CASSEEVYGEQFF,TGTGCCAGCAGTGAGGAGGTGTATGGTGAGCAGTTCTTC
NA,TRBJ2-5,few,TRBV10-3,CAISESGLQETQYF,TGTGCCATCAGTGAGTCTGGGCTCCAAGAGACCCAGTACTTC
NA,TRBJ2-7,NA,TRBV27,CASSPSSGGLGNEQYF,TGTGCCAGCAGTCCATCGTCGGGGGGCCTTGGGAACGAGCAGTACTTC
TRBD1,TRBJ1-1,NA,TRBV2,CASSARLRTGKRNTEAFF,TGTGCCAGCAGTGCTAGACTACGGACAGGGAAAAGAAACACTGAAGCTTTCTTT
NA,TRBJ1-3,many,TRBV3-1,CASSQSISGNTIYF,TGTGCCAGCAGCCAGTCCATCTCTGGAAACACCATATATTTT
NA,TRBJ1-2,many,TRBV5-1,CASSFDANYGYTF,TGCGCCAGCAGCTTCGATGCTAACTATGGCTACACCTTC